The 30 T cell receptor beta chains in this list originate from one sample, sequenced in a study of T-cell reconstitution after alpha-beta-depleted transplantation in children. For TCRbeta, the library was prepared with unique molecular identifiers. In TCRdb, the PCR reads were re-called with MiXCR into one record per CDR3 protein. This sample yields about 580,000 distinct CDR3 sequences, of which more than 20% are seen a single time; around 14% belongs to the top ten. Here the sequenced sample was PBMCs, mostly from graft donor cells, taken 360 days after TCRalphabeta/CD19-depleted stem cell transplant. Every receptor here comes from a boy in the first two years of life who had a stem cell transplant for acute myeloid leukemia, so the T cells may come from the graft donor.

The chain couples TRBV2 to TRBJ2-7, with D possibly being TRBD1 (5 bases). Germline CDR1 SNHLY, CDR2 FYNNEI. The length of the CDR3 is 12 residues. Deletions cut 7 bases from V and 4 bases from J, with 11 bases between. The CDR3 protein is CASTLQEYEQYV. CDR3 bases: TGTGCCAGCACCTTACAGGAGTACGAGCAGTACGTC.

The table lists this clonotype with many counts. The V call is TRBV5-1, the J call TRBJ2-1; possible D gene TRBD2, 6 bases. The V gene's germline CDR1 is SGHRS and CDR2 YFSETQ. Trimming left V 3 bases short and J 3 bases short, with 10 bases between. The CDR3 extends over 14 amino acids. The CDR3 nucleotides are TGCGCCAGCAGCTCCCTCGGGGGCTACAATGAGCAGTTCTTC. Translated, it gives CASSSLGGYNEQFF.

There are many counts of this clonotype. The rearrangement uses TRBV7-2 and TRBJ2-1; D call uncertain. In germline, CDR1 is SGHTA, CDR2 FQGNSA. V was clipped by 4 bases and J by 3 bases, with 13 bases between them. The CDR3 covers 15 residues. As DNA, the CDR3 is TGTGCCAGCAGCTCCTATAAGTCGGGCTACAATGAGCAGTTCTTC. Translation: CASSSYKSGYNEQFF.

This clonotype was found many times. This rearrangement joins TRBV29-1 to TRBJ2-5; D not certain. V shed 4 bases and J shed 3 bases, with 12 bases lying between them. The CDR3 is 13 residues long. Germline V gene sequence: CDR1 SQVTM, CDR2 ANQGSEA. CDR3 sequence: CSVGLELKETQYF. In DNA form, the CDR3 reads TGCAGCGTTGGTCTAGAGCTAAAAGAGACCCAGTACTTC.

This chain connects TRBV7-8 to TRBJ2-1; TRBD1 is a possible D gene (7 bases). Germline CDR1 SGHVS, CDR2 FQNEAQ. The length of the CDR3 is 15 residues. Between the trimmed V and J ends, which lost 5 bases and 14 bases, there was a span of 25 bases. CDR3 region: CASSLSDREVGRKFF. Here the CDR3 DNA reads TGTGCCAGCAGCCTGTCTGACAGGGAGGTCGGCCGAAAGTTCTTC.

This clonotype occurred a few times. The chain employs TRBV29-1 and TRBJ2-1, with 8 bases aligning to TRBD2. The CDR3 length is 16 residues. From germline, CDR1 is SQVTM and CDR2 ANQGSEA. The junction had 10 bases not matched to a gene; V was cut back by 3 bases and J by 3 bases. As DNA, the CDR3 is TGCAGCGTTGACAGCGCGGGGGGTATAGTCTACAATGAGCAGTTCTTC. Translating gives CSVDSAGGIVYNEQFF.

Ten or more counts support this clonotype. This chain joins TRBV29-1 and TRBJ1-4; possibly TRBD1 for D (5 bases). The CDR3 has 11 residues. Trimming stripped 5 bases from V and 12 bases from J, with 13 bases between. CDR1 and CDR2 (germline): SQVTM, ANQGSEA. The CDR3 DNA is TGCAGCGTTACCAGGGATGGTGAACTGTTTTTT. Encoded protein: CSVTRDGELFF.

Only a few counts were recorded for this clonotype. This sequence joins TRBV5-1 and TRBJ1-2; TRBD1 might be the D (6 bases). Germline values: CDR1 SGHRS, CDR2 YFSETQ. Trimming took 0 bases from V and 6 from J, leaving 15 bases between them. The CDR3 has 15 residues. Here the CDR3 DNA reads TGCGCCAGCAGCTTGGGGGCAGGGGCCCTAGATGGCTACACCTTC. It translates to CASSLGAGALDGYTF.

This clonotype turned up a few times. The chain links TRBV6-2 or TRBV6-3 to TRBJ1-2; TRBD1 might be the D (5 bases). V lost 5 bases, J lost 5 bases, and 12 bases lay in between. Germline CDR1 MNHEY, CDR2 SVGEGT. The CDR3 is made up of 13 amino acids. CDR3 sequence (DNA): TGTGCCAGCAGTGGGACCGGTCGGTATGGCTACACCTTC. Amino acids: CASSGTGRYGYTF.

Note on this clonotype: Possible read error: a much larger clone is one base away. Lacking the conserved final phenylalanine or tryptophan, this CDR3 likely reflects a read error. V and J are TRBV15 and TRBJ2-3; D gene ambiguous. Germline V CDR1 and CDR2: LNHNV, YYDKDF (reference sequence). The CDR3 extends over 13 amino acids. Trimming removed 2 bases at V and 2 bases at J, with 5 bases between. For the CDR3, the DNA is TGTGCCACCAGCAGACCGACCACAGATACGCAGTATTCT. Its translation: CATSRPTTDTQYS.

This clonotype was detected only a few times. The V gene is TRBV10-3, the J gene TRBJ2-7, with TRBD1 identical over 8 bases. The CDR3 runs to 13 residues. Germline loops: CDR1 ENHRY, CDR2 SYGVKD. Trimming cost V 6 bases and J 3 bases; bases outside gene matches: 4. The CDR3 DNA reads as TGTGCCATCAGGGGAGACAGGGGCTACGAGCAGTACGTC. It yields the protein CAIRGDRGYEQYV.

V usage is TRBV6-2 or TRBV6-3 and J usage is TRBJ2-3; 10 bases map to TRBD1. CDR1 and CDR2 (germline): MNHEY, SVGEGT. This CDR3 comprises 22 residues. Trimming took 5 bases from V and 2 from J; bases not matched to a gene: 25. CDR3 coding DNA: TGTGCCAGCAGTACAACCCTACTCCTTGGGACAGGGGAGAAAGGGCTCACAGATACGCAGTATTTT. Residues: CASSTTLLLGTGEKGLTDTQYF.

At least ten counts were recorded for this clonotype. The genes are TRBV7-9 and TRBJ2-1; 7 bases line up with TRBD2. V dropped 1 base and J dropped 8; count of bases not matched to a gene: 2. Germline assignment: CDR1 SEHNR and CDR2 FQNEAQ (reference sequence). The CDR3 is 13 amino acids. The DNA of the CDR3 is TGTGCCAGCAGCTTAGGTACTAGCGATGAGCAGTTCTTC. This codes for CASSLGTSDEQFF.

V and J are TRBV5-6 and TRBJ1-1, with D perhaps matching TRBD1 (6 bases). The V gene lost 5 bases and the J gene lost 1 base, with 12 bases spanning the gap. The CDR3 runs 14 residues. The germline gives CDR1 SGHDT, CDR2 YYEEEE. CDR3 residues: CASRGGGPNTEAFF. The CDR3 nucleotides read TGTGCCAGCAGGGGAGGGGGACCGAACACTGAAGCTTTCTTT.

The chain recombines TRBV7-9 with TRBJ2-1, with 8 bases that match TRBD2. The V segment lost 7 bases and the J segment 2 bases; nucleotides outside the gene matches: 13. The CDR3 extends over 17 amino acids. Per germline, CDR1 SEHNR and CDR2 FQNEAQ (reference sequence). The CDR3 DNA reads TGTGCCAGCACCCTTAGTCAGCGGGGGTTCACCTACAATGAGCAGTTCTTC. Amino acids: CASTLSQRGFTYNEQFF. The full variable domain, in which reference TRBV7-9 and TRBJ2-1 provide the parts outside the CDR3, is DTGVSQNPRHKITKRGQNVTFRCDPISEHNRLYWYRQTLGQGPEFLTYFQNEAQLEKSRLLSDRFSAERPKGSFSTLEIQRTEQGDSAMYLCASTLSQRGFTYNEQFFGPGTRLTVL.

The chain employs TRBV28 and TRBJ1-1, with 9 bases identical to TRBD1. The length of the CDR3 is 16 residues. V lost 6 bases and J lost 1; bases outside the gene matches: 9. Germline loops: CDR1 MDHEN, CDR2 SYDVKM. CDR3: CASRGQGLVRNTEAFF. The CDR3 DNA reads as TGTGCCAGCAGGGGACAGGGACTCGTACGGAACACTGAAGCTTTCTTT.

Points on this clonotype: This CDR3 is missing its conserved last phenylalanine or tryptophan, likely due to a read error. No DNA is shown, since the ends of the CDR3 on it are uncertain; the CDR3 is the one TCRdb lists. The rearrangement joins TRBV7-9 to TRBJ1-1; TRBD1 is the table's D call and was not checked against the DNA. Per germline, CDR1 SEHNR and CDR2 FQNEAQ (reference sequence). The CDR3 comprises 9 residues, both ends counted. CDR3 protein: CASSLEDRI.

J is TRBJ2-3 and V is TRBV27; D possibly uses TRBD1 or TRBD2 (6 bases each). The V end was cut by 5 bases, the J end by 2 bases, with 17 bases between. Germline V lookup: CDR1 MNHEY, CDR2 SMNVEV (reference sequence). The CDR3 sequence is 16 residues long. The CDR3 protein is CASSQWASGATDTQYF. The CDR3 nucleotides read TGTGCCAGCAGTCAGTGGGCCTCGGGGGCCACAGATACGCAGTATTTT.

This chain uses TRBV7-8 with TRBJ2-5; D is possibly TRBD2 (6 bases). The CDR3 has 14 residues. Deletions cut 4 bases from V and 3 bases from J, with 12 bases between. Germline-derived CDR1 and CDR2 are SGHVS and FQNEAQ. The CDR3 bases are TGTGCCAGCAGCTCACCGGGACTTGAAGAGACCCAGTACTTC. This encodes CASSSPGLEETQYF.

V and J are TRBV4-3 and TRBJ1-4, with D hard to call. The CDR3 spans 13 residues. Germline CDR1 is LGHNA and CDR2 is YSLEER. Trimming took off 2 bases at V and 7 bases at J, with 8 bases between the two ends. The CDR3 DNA is TGCGCCAGCAGCCAACAGGAAGGTGAAAAACTGTTTTTT. Protein: CASSQQEGEKLFF.

The chain recombines TRBV27 with TRBJ2-7; no reliable D call. Germline CDR1 is MNHEY and CDR2 is SMNVEV (reference sequence). Trimming removed 8 bases from V and 7 bases from J, with 12 bases in between. This CDR3 has 11 residues. CDR3 in amino acids: CASGYGQEQYF. The CDR3 DNA reads TGTGCCAGCGGGTACGGTCAGGAGCAGTACTTC.

This clonotype was counted between two and nine times. CDR3 protein: CSATKIQGVMGYEQYF. CDR3 DNA: TGCAGTGCTACCAAAATCCAGGGGGTGATGGGCTACGAGCAGTACTTC. The chain recombines TRBV20-1 with TRBJ2-7; 7 nucleotides match TRBD1. Looked up from germline, CDR1 is DFQATT and CDR2 is SNEGSKA (reference sequence). This CDR3 region has 16 residues. V trimming: 4 bases; J trimming: 3 bases; junction bases outside the gene matches: 15.

This clonotype came up many times. The rearrangement links TRBV6-5 to TRBJ2-6; D may be TRBD2 (6 bases). Germline V gene data show CDR1 as MNHEY and CDR2 as SVGAGI. V was clipped by 6 bases and J by 1 base, with 10 bases between them. This CDR3 spans 15 amino acids. CDR3 region: CASRIRGSGANVLTF. In nucleotides, the CDR3 is TGTGCCAGCAGGATCCGGGGGTCTGGGGCCAACGTCCTGACTTTC.

This clonotype occurred a few times. The V call is TRBV4-3, the J call TRBJ2-1; D call uncertain. The V gene lost 0 bases and the J gene lost 4 bases, with 16 bases spanning the gap. The CDR3 is 17 amino acids. Per the germline V gene, CDR1 is LGHNA and CDR2 is YSLEER. The CDR3 nucleotides are TGCGCCAGCAGCCAAGATAGAAGTACGGTTTCATACAATGAGCAGTTCTTC. Amino acid sequence: CASSQDRSTVSYNEQFF.

At least ten counts were recorded for this clonotype. J is TRBJ1-2 and V is TRBV7-8, with TRBD1 identical over 8 bases. Germline V lookup: CDR1 SGHVS, CDR2 FQNEAQ. There are 17 residues in the CDR3. The J segment lost 4 bases and the V segment lost 0 bases, leaving 10 bases of the junction unmatched. CDR3 sequence: CASSLARYPDRGYGYTF. CDR3 bases: TGTGCCAGCAGCTTAGCGCGATATCCAGACAGGGGCTATGGCTACACCTTC. The full variable domain, completed using reference TRBV7-8 and TRBJ1-2, is GAGVSQSPRYKVAKRGQDVALRCDPISGHVSLFWYQQALGQGPEFLTYFQNEAQLDKSGLPSDRFFAERPEGSVSTLKIQRTQQEDSAVYLCASSLARYPDRGYGYTFGSGTRLTVV.

This clonotype appeared many times. This chain connects TRBV6-5 to TRBJ2-7; D is uncertain. This CDR3 has 12 residues. V shed 4 bases and J shed 4 bases, with 8 bases lying between them. Germline V gene data show CDR1 as MNHEY and CDR2 as SVGAGI. The CDR3 here is CASSFDKYEQYF. The CDR3 coding sequence is TGTGCCAGCAGTTTTGACAAATACGAGCAGTACTTC.

The CDR3 protein is CSAKGLAVDTQYF. CDR3 nucleotides: TGCAGTGCAAAGGGACTAGCGGTAGATACGCAGTATTTT. V usage is TRBV20-1 and J usage is TRBJ2-3; 11 bases match TRBD2. Germline CDR1 and CDR2: DFQATT and SNEGSKA (reference sequence). This CDR3 is 13 amino acids long. V dropped 6 bases and J dropped 5; count of bases not matched to a gene: 4.

This clonotype was counted many times. This sequence joins TRBV7-9 and TRBJ2-7; D remains unclear. Germline V CDR1 and CDR2: SEHNR, FQNEAQ (reference sequence). Trimming took off 1 base at V and 2 bases at J, with 6 bases between the two ends. The CDR3 is 13 amino acids. CDR3 bases: TGTGCCAGCAGCTTAGTTGGAGCCTACGAGCAGTACGTC. Its translation is CASSLVGAYEQYV.

This clonotype has at least ten counts. The V and J genes are TRBV3-1 and TRBJ2-1; D possibly corresponds to TRBD1 (6 bases). The CDR3 is made up of 12 amino acids. CDR1 is LGHDT, CDR2 YNNKEL, per germline (reference sequence). The V end lost 2 bases, the J end lost 12 bases, and 11 bases lay between the germline ends. The CDR3 loop is CASSQSGGGQFF. The CDR3 DNA reads as TGTGCCAGCAGCCAAAGTGGGGGCGGGCAGTTCTTC.

This clonotype was counted between two and nine times. The genes are TRBV28 and TRBJ1-4; D uncertain. The germline gives CDR1 MDHEN, CDR2 SYDVKM. The CDR3 length is 11 residues. V lost 8 bases to trimming and J lost 8 bases, with 9 bases between them. Written as DNA, the CDR3 is TGTGCCAGCGGACCGTTCGAAAAACTGTTTTTT. Protein product: CASGPFEKLFF.